The entry below gives a single T cell receptor (beta chain) sequence along with its context. Profiling relied on immunoSEQ multiplex PCR, and the TCRdb table lists in-frame clones only, not all of them. This table has about 68,000 clones, about nine tenths appearing once. The sample originates from a study of T cell changes during pregnancy in multiple sclerosis. The germline V gene has CDR1 SGHNT and CDR2 YYREEE (reference sequence). CDR3 length equals 14 residues. Trimming removed 4 bases from V and 6 bases from J, with 15 bases in between. The origin of this receptor is a female donor with multiple sclerosis, enrolled in a pregnancy study. This specimen consisted of peripheral blood, obtained in the third trimester of pregnancy. The chain uses TRBV5-4 and TRBJ2-3; maybe TRBD2 (5 bases). The CDR3 loop is CASSGKDGVDTQYF. The CDR3 DNA follows: TGTGCCAGCAGCGGAAAAGACGGGGTCGATACGCAGTATTTT.